A selection of T cell receptor beta chains follows, all from one sample in a study of STAT5B mutations in CD4+ large granular lymphocyte leukemia. Clones were read by immunoSEQ multiplex PCR, and TCRdb kept only the in-frame ones, dropping some. The sample carries tens of thousands of clones, 75% to 85% recorded once. Sequencing was carried out using CD4+ T cells from blood buffy coats. The source is a human donor in good health. Each CDR3 is given with its conserved first and last residue. The D gene is left open where the match is weak. Size tells how often a clone was seen (once, few, many) or the class of an expanded clone, and some rows leave it out.

>NA|NA|TRBJ2-2|TRBV6-5
TGTGCCAGCAGTTCTAACACCGGGGAGCTGTTTTTT
CASSSNTGELFF
>TRBD1|once|TRBJ2-1|TRBV27
TGTGCCAGCAGTTTATTCGGACAGGGGTACAATGAGCAGTTCTTC
CASSLFGQGYNEQFF
>NA|NA|TRBJ1-1|TRBV6-6
TGTGCCAGCACTTTGGACAGTGTGAACACTGAAGCTTTCTTT
CASTLDSVNTEAFF
>TRBD1|NA|TRBJ1-2|TRBV10-1
TGCGCCATACGCCCCGACAGGGGATGTCTTAAGGCCTATGGCTACACCTTC
CAIRPDRGCLKAYGYTF
>TRBD2|NA|TRBJ2-7|TRBV5-6
TGTGCCAGCAGCTTACCTAGCGGGAGCCTTTCGGTCTACGAGCAGTACTTC
CASSLPSGSLSVYEQYF
>NA|NA|TRBJ2-5|TRBV6-6
TGTGCCAGCAGTTACGGGGGAGCCGGTCAAGAGACCCAGTACTTC
CASSYGGAGQETQYF
>NA|NA|TRBJ2-5|TRBV7-2
TGTGCCAGCAGCCTCAGACGGCCGGAGACCCAGTACTTC
CASSLRRPETQYF
>NA|NA|TRBJ2-5|TRBV29-1
TGCAGCGCTCAGAGGGGCACGCAAGAGACCCAGTACTTC
CSAQRGTQETQYF
>NA|NA|TRBJ2-1|TRBV6-5
TGTGCCAGCGGTAGAGGTGAGCAGTTCTTC
CASGRGEQFF
>NA|NA|TRBJ1-2|TRBV7-9
TGTGCCAGCAGCCCCAGAGCGGGGGGTGACTATGGCTACACCTTC
CASSPRAGGDYGYTF
>TRBD1|NA|TRBJ2-3|TRBV7-3
TGTGCCAGCAGCTTAACGGGACAGGATGGGGATACGCAGTATTTT
CASSLTGQDGDTQYF
>NA|few|TRBJ2-1|TRBV27
TGTGCCAGCCGAGGACGCCGAGAGCAGTTCTTC
CASRGRREQFF
>NA|NA|TRBJ2-2|TRBV10-1
TGCGCCAGCAGTCAAACAGACACCGGGGAGCTGTTTTTT
CASSQTDTGELFF
>TRBD2|NA|TRBJ2-4|TRBV5-4
TGTGCCAGCAGCTGGAGGGAGCGGGAGGTCGTACTAGCCAAAAACATTCAGTACTTC
CASSWREREVVLAKNIQYF
>NA|NA|TRBJ1-2|TRBV13
TGTGCCAGCAGCCTCAGGGTGTCACTCTATGGCTACACCTTC
CASSLRVSLYGYTF
>TRBD1|NA|TRBJ2-7|TRBV5-1
TGCGCCAGCAGCTCCGGGACAGGGTCCTACGAGCAGTACTTC
CASSSGTGSYEQYF
>NA|NA|TRBJ1-3|TRBV7-9
TGTGCCAGCAGTTCGGGACGGACCTCTGGAAACACCATATATTTT
CASSSGRTSGNTIYF
>NA|NA|TRBJ2-1|TRBV4-3
TGCGCCAGCAGCCAAGGGACCGATCCCTACAATGAGCAGTTCTTC
CASSQGTDPYNEQFF
>TRBD2|NA|TRBJ2-1|TRBV6-4
TGTGCCAGCAGCACGACTAGCGGGAGGTACAATGAGCAGTTCTTC
CASSTTSGRYNEQFF
>NA|NA|TRBJ1-2|TRBV6-1
TGTGCCAGCAGTGAAGTCGCGGCGGTAGGCTATGGCTACACCTTC
CASSEVAAVGYGYTF
>TRBD2|NA|TRBJ2-3|TRBV7-8
TGTGCCAGCAGCTTCGAGACAGTCCGGGACTATTGGACAGATACGCAGTATTTT
CASSFETVRDYWTDTQYF
>NA|NA|TRBJ2-7|TRBV28
TGTGCCAGCAGTTTTCCGACAACACCAACCTACGAGCAGTACTTC
CASSFPTTPTYEQYF
>TRBD2|once|TRBJ2-7|TRBV19
TGTGCCAGTAGTATATCGTGGGGGGGCTACGAGCAGTACTTC
CASSISWGGYEQYF
>TRBD1|NA|TRBJ2-5|TRBV28
TGTGCCAGCAGTCCGTGGGACAGGGGGTTTCAAGAGACCCAGTACTTC
CASSPWDRGFQETQYF
>NA|NA|TRBJ2-1|TRBV29-1
TGCAGCGTTCGGAGGTCATGGGATGAGCAGTTCTTC
CSVRRSWDEQFF
>TRBD1|NA|TRBJ2-7|TRBV5-4
TGTGCCAGCAGCAGACAGGGGACCCCGCAGCCCTACGAGCAGTACTTC
CASSRQGTPQPYEQYF
>NA|NA|TRBJ1-1|TRBV2
TGTGCCAGCAGTGAAGTCCGGTTCAGCGGGGGCACTGAAGCTTTCTTT
CASSEVRFSGGTEAFF
>NA|NA|TRBJ2-6|TRBV5-1
TGCGCCAGCAGCCTGGGGGGCTCTGGGGCCAACGTCCTGACTTTC
CASSLGGSGANVLTF